This is a list of T cell receptor beta chains from one sample in a study of OX40 agonist ivuxolimab in advanced cancers. Libraries were prepared by immunoSEQ multiplex PCR; TCRdb keeps only in-frame clonotypes and omits some of them. This sample has just over 95,000 clones; around 82% occur once, and the top ten carry 3% to 4%. This specimen was CD4+ or CD8+ T cells sorted from blood, taken in a trial of the OX40 agonist ivuxolimab. These TCRs come from an adult with an advanced solid tumor such as melanoma, head and neck, liver or kidney cancer. Both conserved end residues are part of each CDR3. The D gene is left open where the match is weak. The size entry is marked missing in some rows and otherwise reads once, few, many or a size class.

TRBV7-3	NA	TRBJ2-7	NA	TGTGCCAGCAGCTTAGGGCCCACAAACTCCTACGAGCAGTACTTC	CASSLGPTNSYEQYF
TRBV5-1	NA	TRBJ1-4	NA	TGCGCCAGCAGCCCGGCGGGGGAGACTAATGAAAAACTGTTTTTT	CASSPAGETNEKLFF
TRBV5-1	NA	TRBJ1-4	NA	TGCGCCAGCACCCCAGGGGCAACTAATGAAAAACTGTTTTTT	CASTPGATNEKLFF
TRBV4-2	TRBD1	TRBJ1-5	NA	TGTGCCAGCAGCCGGGGGACAGGGGGTGACAATCAGCCCCAGCATTTT	CASSRGTGGDNQPQHF
TRBV7-9	NA	TRBJ1-1	NA	TGTGCCAGCAGCTTAGAGGACAGAGGCCTGAACACTGAAGCTTTCTTT	CASSLEDRGLNTEAFF
TRBV7-2	TRBD1	TRBJ2-7	once	TGTGCCAGCAGCTATGGGACAGGGTTCCCCTCCGAGCAGTACTTC	CASSYGTGFPSEQYF
TRBV11-3	TRBD2	TRBJ2-7	NA	TGTGCCAGCAGCCCGGGACTAGCCTACGAGCAGTACTTC	CASSPGLAYEQYF
TRBV9	NA	TRBJ2-5	once	TGTGCCAGCAGCACCCACGTTGTTCAAGAGACCCAGTACTTC	CASSTHVVQETQYF
TRBV28	NA	TRBJ1-4	NA	TGTGCCAGCAGCCCTGTGGAAGTGGGGAACGAAAAACTGTTTTTT	CASSPVEVGNEKLFF
TRBV4-1	NA	TRBJ2-7	NA	TGCGCCAGCAGCCAAGATCAGGAAACCGAGCAGTACTTC	CASSQDQETEQYF
TRBV5-6	NA	TRBJ2-1	NA	TGTGCCAGCAGCCCCGGGAGTTACAATGAGCAGTTCTTC	CASSPGSYNEQFF
TRBV5-1	NA	TRBJ2-1	NA	TGCGCCAGCAGCTTACTGGGGGACTCCTACAATGAGCAGTTCTTC	CASSLLGDSYNEQFF
TRBV28	TRBD1	TRBJ1-2	NA	TGTGCCAGCAGACCGACAGGGGGCGCGGGCTACACCTTC	CASRPTGGAGYTF
TRBV19	NA	TRBJ1-2	NA	TGTGCCAGTTTCCACAGCTATGGCTACACCTTC	CASFHSYGYTF
TRBV7-9	NA	TRBJ2-1	NA	TGTGCCAGCAGCTTAGGGATTAGGTACAATGAGCAGTTCTTC	CASSLGIRYNEQFF
TRBV7-3	TRBD2	TRBJ2-1	NA	TGTGCCAGCAGCTTGACCGGGACTAGCGGTAATGAGCAGTTCTTC	CASSLTGTSGNEQFF
TRBV7-9	TRBD2	TRBJ2-1	NA	TGTGCCAGCAGCCTATTAGCGGGAGAGGTCAATGAGCAGTTCTTC	CASSLLAGEVNEQFF
TRBV5-6	NA	TRBJ2-1	NA	TGTGCCAGCAGCTTTGCCGATGAGCAGTTCTTC	CASSFADEQFF
TRBV28	TRBD1	TRBJ1-1	NA	TGTGCCAGCAGTTCGTGGGACAGGGGGAAGAACACTGAAGCTTTCTTT	CASSSWDRGKNTEAFF
TRBV6-1	NA	TRBJ2-1	few	TGTGCCTCGGGGGGCAGTACTTACAATGAGCAGTTCTTC	CASGGSTYNEQFF
TRBV29-1	NA	TRBJ2-5	NA	TGCAGCGTCCCGTCGGGAGTTTCACAAGAGACCCAGTACTTC	CSVPSGVSQETQYF
TRBV11-2	TRBD1	TRBJ2-7	once	TGTGCCAGCAGCTGGGACAGGGGGAGTTACGAGCAGTACTTC	CASSWDRGSYEQYF
TRBV18	TRBD2	TRBJ2-1	NA	TGTGCCAGCTCACCCCGGGTAGCGGGGTCCTACAATGAGCAGTTCTTC	CASSPRVAGSYNEQFF
TRBV9	TRBD1	TRBJ2-1	NA	TGTGCCAGCAGCGTAACCGGGACAGGGGGAGGTACTGAGCAGTTCTTC	CASSVTGTGGGTEQFF
TRBV5-5	NA	TRBJ1-1	NA	TGTGCCAGCAGTTCTCGGATGAACACTGAAGCTTTCTTT	CASSSRMNTEAFF
TRBV27	TRBD1	TRBJ2-1	NA	TGTGCCAGCAGTTCTAATCCAGGGGGTAGGTACAATGAGCAGTTCTTC	CASSSNPGGRYNEQFF
TRBV7-9	NA	TRBJ2-7	NA	TGTGCCAGCAGCTTAGTACGGGACGAGCAGTACTTC	CASSLVRDEQYF
TRBV7-8	NA	TRBJ1-4	NA	TGTGCCAGCAGCTTAGGAGGGGTCGGGGAAAAACTGTTTTTT	CASSLGGVGEKLFF
TRBV28	NA	TRBJ2-3	NA	TGTGCCAGCAGCCATATTGACACGTCGGCCACAGATACGCAGTATTTT	CASSHIDTSATDTQYF
TRBV28	TRBD2	TRBJ2-7	NA	TGTGCCAGCAGTTTGGGTGGCGGGAGAGGCGAGCAGTACTTC	CASSLGGGRGEQYF
TRBV5-1	NA	TRBJ2-7	once	TGCGCCAGCAGCTTGGACCACTACGAGCAGTACTTC	CASSLDHYEQYF
TRBV30	NA	TRBJ2-2	NA	TGTGCCTGGAGGGGCTACTACACCGGGGAGCTGTTTTTT	CAWRGYYTGELFF
TRBV4-1	NA	TRBJ2-3	NA	TGCGCCAGCAGCCAAGAACCTTATTTGGACTCGGGTTTCACAGATACGCAGTATTTT	CASSQEPYLDSGFTDTQYF
TRBV28	NA	TRBJ2-2	NA	TGTGCCAGCAGCTACTTTGCGGAGCCCACCGGGGAGCTGTTTTTT	CASSYFAEPTGELFF
TRBV7-8	NA	TRBJ2-1	few	TGTGCCAGCAGCTCCGGGACCCTCTTCGGGGGCGAGCAGTTCTTC	CASSSGTLFGGEQFF
TRBV7-2	NA	TRBJ2-7	NA	TGTGCCAGCAGCCAGGGACTGATCTCCTACGAGCAGTACTTC	CASSQGLISYEQYF
TRBV30	NA	TRBJ2-7	NA	TGTGCCTGGAGTGTACAAAGCGGTGTTGGGTTCTACGAGCAGTACTTC	CAWSVQSGVGFYEQYF
TRBV7-9	NA	TRBJ1-2	NA	TGTGCCAGCAGCTCAATGTCTAAGGTAGTCTATGGCTACACCTTC	CASSSMSKVVYGYTF
TRBV2	TRBD2	TRBJ2-1	once	TGTGCCAGCAGCCCCACAATGGGACTAGCGGGAGGGTACAATGAGCAGTTCTTC	CASSPTMGLAGGYNEQFF
TRBV28	NA	TRBJ2-5	NA	TGTGCCAGCAGTTGGGGGATGGACACATCCCAAGAGACCCAGTACTTC	CASSWGMDTSQETQYF
TRBV7-2	NA	TRBJ2-2	NA	TGTGCCAGCAGCTTATACAGGGATATAGCAACCGGGGAGCTGTTTTTT	CASSLYRDIATGELFF